This entry concerns a single T cell receptor beta chain. The entry originates in a study of T cell responses to AZD1222 COVID-19 vaccine. This table comes from immunoSEQ multiplex PCR, and its TCRdb copy is limited to in-frame clones, with some not included. This sample has tens of thousands of clones, with around 85% found just once. V was cut by 7 bases and J by 1 base, with 12 bases left in between. Germline loops: CDR1 SGDLS, CDR2 YYNGEE. The CDR3 loop spans 14 amino acids. The input for sequencing was peripheral blood, taken 28 days after the second AZD1222 dose. This receptor was obtained from an adult who received the AZD1222 COVID-19 vaccine. The V gene is TRBV9, the J gene TRBJ2-1, with D possibly being TRBD2 (6 bases). In nucleotides, the CDR3 is TGTGCCAGCGGAGCGGGTGGTTCCTACAATGAGCAGTTCTTC. Amino acids: CASGAGGSYNEQFF.